These T cell receptor beta chains were read from a single sample in a study of control samples from healthy donors and cancer patients. Using immunoSEQ multiplex PCR, the repertoire was profiled, and TCRdb retains in-frame clones only, with some absent. Among around 140,000 clones listed, around 90% were seen once. Sequenced: blood. The receptors shown here come from a man in his forties in good health. Both conserved end residues are part of each CDR3. Fields, in order: V gene, clone size, J gene, D gene, CDR3 protein, CDR3 DNA. A D gene is named only where the DNA matches it firmly. For some rows the clone size is stated as once, few or many, or as a class when expanded; others skip it.

V gene: TRBV6-5; clone size: -; J gene: TRBJ1-6; D gene: -; CDR3 protein: CASRGGPGFGSPLHF; CDR3 DNA: TGTGCCAGCAGGGGCGGCCCTGGGTTTGGATCACCCCTCCACTTT
V gene: TRBV6-4; clone size: -; J gene: TRBJ1-5; D gene: -; CDR3 protein: CASPKQESQANQPQHF; CDR3 DNA: TGTGCCAGCCCTAAACAGGAGTCACAGGCTAATCAGCCCCAGCATTTT
V gene: TRBV11-2; clone size: -; J gene: TRBJ2-4; D gene: -; CDR3 protein: CASSWNRVNIQYF; CDR3 DNA: TGTGCCAGCAGCTGGAATCGAGTAAACATTCAGTACTTC
V gene: TRBV4-1; clone size: -; J gene: TRBJ1-4; D gene: -; CDR3 protein: CASSQDFSPRQLFF; CDR3 DNA: TGCGCCAGCAGCCAAGATTTCAGCCCCCGGCAACTGTTTTTT
V gene: TRBV2; clone size: -; J gene: TRBJ2-4; D gene: -; CDR3 protein: CASSGEPRNIQYF; CDR3 DNA: TGTGCCAGCAGTGGGGAGCCCAGAAACATTCAGTACTTC
V gene: TRBV6-1; clone size: -; J gene: TRBJ2-1; D gene: -; CDR3 protein: CASSEMGEAYNEQFF; CDR3 DNA: TGTGCCAGCAGTGAAATGGGGGAAGCCTACAATGAGCAGTTCTTC
V gene: TRBV9; clone size: -; J gene: TRBJ1-2; D gene: TRBD1; CDR3 protein: CASSPPGTGSGYGYTF; CDR3 DNA: TGTGCCAGCAGCCCCCCCGGGACAGGGTCCGGCTATGGCTACACCTTC
V gene: TRBV6-1; clone size: -; J gene: TRBJ2-7; D gene: -; CDR3 protein: CASSESSYEQYF; CDR3 DNA: TGTGCCAGCAGTGAAAGCTCCTACGAGCAGTACTTC
V gene: TRBV7-2; clone size: -; J gene: TRBJ2-2; D gene: TRBD2; CDR3 protein: CASSSGLAGGLGELFF; CDR3 DNA: TGTGCCAGCAGCTCCGGACTAGCGGGGGGGCTTGGGGAGCTGTTTTTT
V gene: TRBV27; clone size: -; J gene: TRBJ1-5; D gene: TRBD1; CDR3 protein: CASSPQEPGQGSPQHF; CDR3 DNA: TGTGCCAGCAGTCCCCAAGAACCGGGACAGGGTTCTCCCCAGCATTTT
V gene: TRBV4-1; clone size: -; J gene: TRBJ2-7; D gene: TRBD1; CDR3 protein: CASSQEGQGAYEQYF; CDR3 DNA: TGCGCCAGCAGCCAAGAGGGACAGGGGGCCTACGAGCAGTACTTC
V gene: TRBV5-5; clone size: -; J gene: TRBJ1-5; D gene: -; CDR3 protein: CASSSGYGGQPQHF; CDR3 DNA: TGTGCCAGCAGCTCCGGATATGGCGGCCAGCCCCAGCATTTT
V gene: TRBV9; clone size: -; J gene: TRBJ1-6; D gene: -; CDR3 protein: CASSLQGPHNSPLHF; CDR3 DNA: TGTGCCAGCAGCTTACAGGGCCCACATAATTCACCCCTCCACTTT
V gene: TRBV2; clone size: -; J gene: TRBJ2-7; D gene: -; CDR3 protein: CASRVQSASYEQYF; CDR3 DNA: TGTGCCAGCAGGGTCCAGTCGGCAAGCTACGAGCAGTACTTC
V gene: TRBV3-1/TRBV3-2; clone size: -; J gene: TRBJ2-1; D gene: TRBD2; CDR3 protein: CASSHRGSGVGNEQFF; CDR3 DNA: TGTGCCAGCAGCCATCGGGGTAGCGGGGTGGGCAATGAGCAGTTCTTC
V gene: TRBV5-4; clone size: few; J gene: TRBJ2-7; D gene: -; CDR3 protein: CASSLGLGAGGTYEQYF; CDR3 DNA: TGTGCCAGCAGCTTGGGACTAGGGGCAGGGGGGACCTACGAGCAGTACTTC
V gene: TRBV4-2; clone size: -; J gene: TRBJ2-1; D gene: TRBD2; CDR3 protein: CASSQDLSGGKIEQFF; CDR3 DNA: TGTGCCAGCAGCCAAGATCTAAGCGGGGGGAAGATTGAGCAGTTCTTC